The 30 T cell receptor beta chains given below trace back to one sample, sequenced in a study of cytomegalovirus exposure and HLA in healthy donors. The PCR was carried out with 60 Vbeta primers and 13 Jbeta primers. Sequencing used immunoSEQ multiplex PCR; TCRdb keeps in-frame clones, though not all of them. The table lists some 190,000 clones, roughly three quarters of them singletons. Sample: PBMCs. Source of these receptors: a woman in her forties or fifties in good health and CMV-seronegative.

The chain couples TRBV9 to TRBJ2-3; TRBD2 agrees at 10 bases. The CDR3 sequence is 16 residues long. CDR1 is SGDLS, CDR2 YYNGEE, per germline. V was pared by 3 bases and J by 0 bases, with 4 bases of the junction left unmatched. The CDR3 region is CASSARSGGSTDTQYF. CDR3 coding DNA: TGTGCCAGCAGCGCCCGTAGCGGGGGGAGCACAGATACGCAGTATTTT.

The chain has TRBV5-1 and TRBJ2-7; D is ambiguous. There are 13 residues in the CDR3. Germline values: CDR1 SGHRS, CDR2 YFSETQ. The V gene lost 8 bases and the J gene lost 0 bases, with 12 bases spanning the gap. The CDR3 here is CARVQESSYEQYF. For the CDR3, the DNA is TGCGCCAGAGTGCAGGAAAGCTCCTACGAGCAGTACTTC. Together with reference TRBV5-1 and TRBJ2-7, the CDR3 gives the full variable domain: KAGVTQTPRYLIKTRGQQVTLSCSPISGHRSVSWYQQTPGQGLQFLFEYFSETQRNKGNFPGRFSGRQFSNSRSEMNVSTLELGDSALYLCARVQESSYEQYFGPGTRLTVT.

The V and J genes are TRBV18 and TRBJ2-7; a weak D match, TRBD2 (6 bases). This CDR3 has 14 residues. V dropped 2 bases and J dropped 7 bases, with 15 bases sitting between them. Germline assignment: CDR1 KGHSH and CDR2 LQKENI. The CDR3 protein is CASSPSGPLGEQYF. CDR3 bases: TGTGCCAGCTCACCAAGCGGGCCCCTGGGGGAGCAGTACTTC. The full variable domain, in which reference TRBV18 and TRBJ2-7 provide the parts outside the CDR3, is NAGVMQNPRHLVRRRGQEARLRCSPMKGHSHVYWYRQLPEEGLKFMVYLQKENIIDESGMPKERFSAEFPKEGPSILRIQQVVRGDSAAYFCASSPSGPLGEQYFGPGTRLTVT.

The chain uses TRBV7-2 and TRBJ1-1; tentatively, D is TRBD1 (6 bases). Trimming pared 5 bases from V and 1 base from J, leaving 17 bases between. CDR1 SGHTA and CDR2 FQGNSA come from the germline V gene. The length of the CDR3 is 16 residues. CDR3: CASSPRRAGANTEAFF. The CDR3 DNA reads as TGTGCCAGCAGCCCCCGGCGGGCAGGGGCGAACACTGAAGCTTTCTTT.

The rearrangement joins TRBV6-6 to TRBJ1-2; D remains unclear. In germline, CDR1 is MNHNY, CDR2 SVGAGI (reference sequence). This CDR3 comprises 12 residues. Trimming left V 5 bases short and J 1 base short, with 5 bases between. Here the CDR3 DNA reads TGTGCCAGCAGTCCCAATAACTATGGCTACACCTTC. This codes for CASSPNNYGYTF.

The J gene is TRBJ2-7, the V gene TRBV14, with a possible D match to TRBD1 (6 bases). CDR3 size: 16 residues. V dropped 1 base and J dropped 2 bases, with 15 bases sitting between them. The germline CDR1 and CDR2 sequences are SGHDN and FVKESK. CDR3 protein: CASSQGSWAGAYEQYF. CDR3 DNA sequence: TGTGCCAGCAGCCAAGGATCGTGGGCAGGGGCCTACGAGCAGTACTTC.

The chain combines TRBV9 with TRBJ2-1; 7 bases are a match to TRBD2. This CDR3 has 15 amino acids. Germline assignment: CDR1 SGDLS and CDR2 YYNGEE. The V gene end was trimmed by 1 base and the J gene end by 4 bases; junction bases not matched to a gene: 5. The CDR3 nucleotides read TGTGCCAGCAGCGTAAGCTCGCGGGGGTACAATGAGCAGTTCTTC. It translates to CASSVSSRGYNEQFF.

The rearrangement uses TRBV4-1 and TRBJ1-6; D perhaps matches TRBD1 (6 bases). The CDR3 is 14 residues long. V was trimmed by 3 bases and J by 9 bases, leaving 12 bases between them. Per the germline V gene, CDR1 is MGHRA and CDR2 is YSYEKL. CDR3 bases: TGCGCCAGCAGCCACTTACAGGGATTTTCACCCCTCCACTTT. Protein sequence: CASSHLQGFSPLHF.

The chain combines TRBV7-2 with TRBJ1-5, with a weak D call TRBD1 (6 bases). V was pared by 2 bases and J by 6 bases, with 17 bases between. The germline V gene encodes CDR1 SGHTA and CDR2 FQGNSA. There are 16 residues in the CDR3. The CDR3, as DNA: TGTGCCAGCAGCTTAAGAAGTAGTCAGGGGAGTCAGCCCCAGCATTTT. Translation gives CASSLRSSQGSQPQHF. Supplemented by reference TRBV7-2 and TRBJ1-5, the full variable domain reads GAGVSQSPSNKVTEKGKDVELRCDPISGHTALYWYRQSLGQGLEFLIYFQGNSAPDKSGLPSDRFSAERTGGSVSTLTIQRTQQEDSAVYLCASSLRSSQGSQPQHFGDGTRLSIL.

A few counts support this clone. The V gene is TRBV9, the J gene TRBJ1-1; a possible D gene is TRBD1 (6 bases). This CDR3 is built from 14 residues. Germline V CDR1 and CDR2: SGDLS, YYNGEE. V was clipped by 2 bases and J by 5 bases, with 13 bases between them. CDR3 loop: CASSVTEGGTEAFF. The CDR3 DNA reads TGTGCCAGCAGCGTGACAGAGGGGGGGACTGAAGCTTTCTTT.

The chain carries TRBV5-1 and TRBJ1-1, with 7 bases matching TRBD1. The germline V gene has CDR1 SGHRS and CDR2 YFSETQ. The trim removed 4 bases at V and 0 bases at J, leaving 9 bases unmatched. The CDR3 covers 16 residues. CDR3 sequence (DNA): TGCGCCAGCAGCCTCACATCAGGGGGGCTGAACACTGAAGCTTTCTTT. Amino acid sequence: CASSLTSGGLNTEAFF.

DNA of the CDR3: TGTGCCAGCAGCCAAGATGTAGGTAGCCTCCGCGAGCAGTACTTC. Residues: CASSQDVGSLREQYF. This chain uses TRBV4-2 with TRBJ2-7; D unclear. Trimming stripped 0 bases from V and 6 bases from J, with 15 bases between. CDR1 is LGHNA, CDR2 YNFKEQ, per germline. The CDR3 runs 15 residues.

The chain recombines TRBV6-5 with TRBJ1-2, with 8 bases identical to TRBD1. Germline CDR1 is MNHEY and CDR2 is SVGAGI. The CDR3 sequence is 14 residues long. J lost 6 bases, V lost 6 bases, and 9 bases had no gene match. The DNA of the CDR3 is TGTGCCAGCAGACGACTCGGACAGGGAAATGGCTACACCTTC. Translation: CASRRLGQGNGYTF.

The rearrangement links TRBV27 to TRBJ2-1; D ambiguous. Trimming pared 9 bases from V and 3 bases from J, leaving 6 bases between. This CDR3 has 11 amino acids. The V gene's germline CDR1 is MNHEY and CDR2 SMNVEV (reference sequence). The CDR3 here is CASSHYNEQFF. In DNA, the CDR3 is TGTGCCAGTTCACACTACAATGAGCAGTTCTTC.

The chain joins TRBV5-6 to TRBJ2-6; 11 nucleotides match TRBD1. There are 18 residues in the CDR3. Germline-derived CDR1 and CDR2 are SGHDT and YYEEEE. Trimming at V came to 4 bases and at J to 0 bases, leaving 6 bases not matched to a gene. CDR3 sequence reads: CASSKLGTGGSGANVLTF. DNA for the CDR3: TGTGCCAGCAGCAAACTGGGGACAGGGGGCTCTGGGGCCAACGTCCTGACTTTC.

The rearrangement links TRBV5-5 to TRBJ1-2; D is possibly TRBD1 (6 bases). Germline V gene data show CDR1 as SGHKS and CDR2 as YYEKEE (reference sequence). Trimming left V 0 bases short and J 8 bases short, with 11 bases between. The CDR3 sequence is 13 residues long. The CDR3 DNA follows: TGTGCCAGCAGCTTGGACAGGGTGATAGGCTACACCTTC. This translates into CASSLDRVIGYTF.

The chain carries TRBV19 and TRBJ1-1; D is ambiguous. The CDR3 loop spans 14 amino acids. CDR1 is LNHDA and CDR2 is SQIVND in the germline V gene (reference sequence). V gave up 4 bases and J gave up 7 bases, with 16 bases separating them. The CDR3 DNA sequence: TGTGCCAGTAGTACAGCGGCAGTGCCCTTTGAAGCTTTCTTT. This translates into CASSTAAVPFEAFF.

V gene TRBV6-1 combines with J gene TRBJ1-5; D is undetermined. The CDR3 has 15 amino acids. The V gene's germline CDR1 is MNHNS and CDR2 SASEGT. V gave up 6 bases and J gave up 1 base, with 13 bases separating them. This chain's CDR3 is CASRTGIGSNQPQHF. CDR3 bases: TGTGCCAGCAGGACGGGGATTGGAAGCAATCAGCCCCAGCATTTT.

The chain has TRBV11-2 and TRBJ2-5; 7 nucleotides align to TRBD2. Germline CDR1 SGHAT, CDR2 FQNNGV. This CDR3 region has 17 residues. V shed 0 bases and J 5 bases; nucleotides not matched to a gene: 12. The CDR3, as DNA: TGTGCCAGCAGCTTAGACACTCGAGCGGGAAGGGTGGAGACCCAGTACTTC. Protein product: CASSLDTRAGRVETQYF.

The chain has TRBV10-1 and TRBJ2-5, with 9 nucleotides matching TRBD2. V was clipped by 0 bases and J by 2 bases; unmatched bases: 7. The CDR3 loop spans 17 amino acids. Germline V gene data show CDR1 as WNHNN and CDR2 as SYGVQD (reference sequence). The CDR3 spells CASSESIRGRGQETQYF. The CDR3 bases are TGCGCCAGCAGTGAGTCGATACGCGGGAGGGGGCAAGAGACCCAGTACTTC.

The chain employs TRBV14 and TRBJ1-2, with D possibly TRBD1 on 5 matching bases. CDR1 is SGHDN and CDR2 is FVKESK in the germline V gene. Trimming left V 0 bases short and J 8 bases short, with 16 bases between. The CDR3 is made up of 15 amino acids. CDR3 protein: CASSQDRGGARGYTF. DNA of the CDR3: TGTGCCAGCAGCCAAGATCGTGGTGGGGCTAGGGGCTACACCTTC.

The chain has TRBV2 and TRBJ2-3, with D tentatively TRBD1 (5 bases). Trimming stripped 6 bases from V and 1 base from J, with 8 bases between. Germline assignment: CDR1 SNHLY and CDR2 FYNNEI. The CDR3 runs to 13 residues. Here the CDR3 DNA reads TGTGCCAGCAGATCAGGGCGCACAGATACGCAGTATTTT. It encodes CASRSGRTDTQYF.

This chain joins TRBV2 and TRBJ2-5, with a tentative D call TRBD1 (6 bases). The better agreement between TRBJ2-7 and the DNA end casts doubt on the J call. Germline CDR1 is SNHLY and CDR2 is FYNNEI. There are 16 residues in the CDR3. The CDR3 nucleotides read TGTGCCAGCAGTGCTGACCGGGACACCCTGACCTACGAGCAGTACTTC. Translating it yields CASSADRDTLTYEQYF.

V and J are TRBV2 and TRBJ1-6; D unresolved. CDR3 length equals 12 residues. CDR1 and CDR2 (germline): SNHLY, FYNNEI. Trimming pared 4 bases from V and 10 bases from J, leaving 8 bases between. The chain's CDR3 is CASSGGFSPLHF. The CDR3 nucleotides are TGTGCCAGCAGTGGAGGATTCTCACCCCTCCACTTT.

The rearrangement uses TRBV11-2 and TRBJ2-3, with D possibly matching TRBD2 (5 bases). This CDR3 spans 16 amino acids. Trimming took off 3 bases at V and 1 base at J, with 14 bases between the two ends. Germline CDR1 SGHAT, CDR2 FQNNGV. In DNA form, the CDR3 reads TGTGCCAGCAGCTTCGGACTGCGGAAGGGCACAGATACGCAGTATTTT. Its protein is CASSFGLRKGTDTQYF.

This rearrangement joins TRBV7-2 to TRBJ2-3; D perhaps matches TRBD2 (7 bases). V was pared by 3 bases and J by 1 base, with 17 bases between. The CDR3 consists of 17 residues. Germline V gives CDR1 SGHTA, CDR2 FQGNSA. The CDR3: CASSFGRGGGGTDTQYF. In DNA form, the CDR3 reads TGTGCCAGCAGCTTCGGCCGAGGCGGGGGCGGCACAGATACGCAGTATTTT.

The rearrangement uses TRBV15 and TRBJ2-1; 10 bases fit TRBD1. CDR3 length: 15 amino acids. V trimming: 1 base; J trimming: 7 bases; junction bases outside the gene matches: 4. Germline-derived CDR1 and CDR2 are LNHNV and YYDKDF (reference sequence). The CDR3: CATSRGGQGMNEQFF. CDR3 in DNA: TGTGCCACCAGCAGAGGGGGACAGGGGATGAATGAGCAGTTCTTC.

This rearrangement joins TRBV29-1 to TRBJ2-3; TRBD2 might be the D (6 bases). Germline V gene lookup returns CDR1 SQVTM and CDR2 ANQGSEA. Trimming took 6 bases from V and 0 from J, leaving 10 bases between them. The CDR3 consists of 13 residues. The CDR3 DNA sequence: TGCAGCGTCGGGGGTCCTAGCACAGATACGCAGTATTTT. This gives the protein CSVGGPSTDTQYF.

The chain links TRBV18 to TRBJ2-3; D unclear. There are 12 residues in the CDR3. Germline-derived CDR1 and CDR2 are KGHSH and LQKENI. Trimming took 2 bases from V and 5 from J, leaving 5 bases between them. CDR3 region: CASSPTVDTQYF. The DNA of the CDR3 is TGTGCCAGCTCACCAACGGTAGATACGCAGTATTTT.

The V call is TRBV5-8, the J call TRBJ1-2; 12 bases align to TRBD1. The CDR3 runs 15 residues. The ends lost 5 bases at V and 7 bases at J; junction bases unmatched: 9. Germline values: CDR1 SGHTS, CDR2 YDEGEE. CDR3 nucleotides: TGTGCCAGCAGGCTCCGGGACAGGGGGCCGGGTGGCTACACCTTC. It codes for CASRLRDRGPGGYTF.